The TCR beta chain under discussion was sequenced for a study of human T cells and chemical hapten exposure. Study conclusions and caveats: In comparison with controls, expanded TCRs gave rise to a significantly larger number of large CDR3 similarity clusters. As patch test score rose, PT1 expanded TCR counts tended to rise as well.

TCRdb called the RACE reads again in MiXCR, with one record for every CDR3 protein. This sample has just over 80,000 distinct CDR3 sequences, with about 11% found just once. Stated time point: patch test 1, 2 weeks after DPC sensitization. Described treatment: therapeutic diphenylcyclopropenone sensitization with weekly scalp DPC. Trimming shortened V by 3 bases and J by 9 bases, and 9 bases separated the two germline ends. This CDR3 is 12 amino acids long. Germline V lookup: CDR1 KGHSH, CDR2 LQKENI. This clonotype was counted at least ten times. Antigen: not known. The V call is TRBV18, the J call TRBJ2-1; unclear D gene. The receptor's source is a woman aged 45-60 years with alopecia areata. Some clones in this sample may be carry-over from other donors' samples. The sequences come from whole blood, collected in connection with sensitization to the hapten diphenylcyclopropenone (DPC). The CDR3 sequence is CASSPNTGEQFF. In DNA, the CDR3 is TGTGCCAGCTCACCGAATACGGGTGAGCAGTTCTTC. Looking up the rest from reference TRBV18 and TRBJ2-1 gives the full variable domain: NAGVMQNPRHLVRRRGQEARLRCSPMKGHSHVYWYRQLPEEGLKFMVYLQKENIIDESGMPKERFSAEFPKEGPSILRIQQVVRGDSAAYFCASSPNTGEQFFGPGTRLTVL.